The source of this T cell receptor beta chain is a study of T cell changes during pregnancy in multiple sclerosis. TCRdb's table, derived via immunoSEQ multiplex PCR, lists solely in-frame clones and lacks some. There are 70,000 to 100,000 clones in the sample; 80% to 95% occur only once, and approximately 4.7% lies in the top ten. The CDR3 has 12 amino acids. Germline CDR1 reads MNHEY; CDR2 reads SVGAGI. V trimming: 8 bases; J trimming: 5 bases; junction bases outside the gene matches: 5. The input for sequencing was peripheral blood, taken in the first trimester of pregnancy. The rearrangement links TRBV6-5 to TRBJ1-1; 7 bases are a match to TRBD1. This clonotype was sampled from a female donor with multiple sclerosis, enrolled in a pregnancy study. The chain's CDR3 is CASDRVSTEAFF. CDR3 DNA sequence: TGTGCCAGCGACAGGGTTTCGACTGAAGCTTTCTTT.